Listed below are T cell receptor beta chains from one sample, sequenced in a study of blood T cell repertoires in COVID-19. TCRdb keeps only in-frame clones here, not all; method: immunoSEQ multiplex PCR. The sample records approximately 160,000 clones, 75% to 90% being singletons. Sequencing used PBMCs or T cells enriched from blood (not recorded which). The source of these receptors is a woman in her forties or fifties who had recovered from COVID-19. CDR3s include the opening cysteine and the closing phenylalanine or tryptophan. D genes are given only for firm matches. Part of the rows lack a size; the others show once, few, many or a class for expanded clones.

d_gene: .; v_gene: TRBV11-2; j_gene: TRBJ1-2; abundance: few; CDR3aa: CASSGEGGYGYTF
d_gene: .; v_gene: TRBV6-1; j_gene: TRBJ1-4; abundance: .; CDR3aa: CASSEGVGGVVGTNEKLFF
d_gene: .; v_gene: TRBV7-2; j_gene: TRBJ2-5; abundance: .; CDR3aa: CASSPVLARETQYF
d_gene: .; v_gene: TRBV7-9; j_gene: TRBJ2-5; abundance: .; CDR3aa: CASSLRGAGETQYF
d_gene: TRBD1; v_gene: TRBV27; j_gene: TRBJ1-5; abundance: .; CDR3aa: CASSSGQGAQPQHF
d_gene: .; v_gene: TRBV5-1; j_gene: TRBJ1-1; abundance: .; CDR3aa: CASSYSTGPLNTEAFF
d_gene: TRBD1; v_gene: TRBV30; j_gene: TRBJ2-3; abundance: .; CDR3aa: CAWSVGRGRPDTQYF
d_gene: .; v_gene: TRBV10-1; j_gene: TRBJ2-2; abundance: .; CDR3aa: CASSDRLAGELFF
d_gene: .; v_gene: TRBV12-3/TRBV12-4; j_gene: TRBJ1-1; abundance: .; CDR3aa: CASSALGGEAFF
d_gene: .; v_gene: TRBV5-1; j_gene: TRBJ1-6; abundance: .; CDR3aa: CASSLGGDYNSPLHF
d_gene: .; v_gene: TRBV15; j_gene: TRBJ1-5; abundance: .; CDR3aa: CATSGEEDRRAGDQPQHF
d_gene: .; v_gene: TRBV28; j_gene: TRBJ2-6; abundance: .; CDR3aa: CASSLQGAGANVLTF
d_gene: .; v_gene: TRBV5-6; j_gene: TRBJ1-6; abundance: .; CDR3aa: CASRGPTLPLHF
d_gene: .; v_gene: TRBV5-1; j_gene: TRBJ1-2; abundance: .; CDR3aa: CASSLELPYGYTF
d_gene: TRBD1; v_gene: TRBV27; j_gene: TRBJ2-6; abundance: .; CDR3aa: CASSMTGGTGANVLTF
d_gene: TRBD2; v_gene: TRBV5-4; j_gene: TRBJ2-1; abundance: .; CDR3aa: CASSRSSGGGSVNEQFF
d_gene: TRBD2; v_gene: TRBV5-1; j_gene: TRBJ2-1; abundance: .; CDR3aa: CASSLGLAANNEQFF
d_gene: .; v_gene: TRBV9; j_gene: TRBJ1-6; abundance: .; CDR3aa: CASSLYPGTNNSPLHF
d_gene: .; v_gene: TRBV4-1; j_gene: TRBJ2-1; abundance: .; CDR3aa: CASSQLTTSSYNEQFF
d_gene: .; v_gene: TRBV5-5; j_gene: TRBJ1-2; abundance: .; CDR3aa: CASSFSQQGRYTF
d_gene: TRBD1; v_gene: TRBV5-4; j_gene: TRBJ1-5; abundance: few; CDR3aa: CASSLTGEANQPQHF
d_gene: TRBD1; v_gene: TRBV15; j_gene: TRBJ1-5; abundance: .; CDR3aa: CATSRNRGNQPQHF
d_gene: TRBD1; v_gene: TRBV6-5; j_gene: TRBJ1-1; abundance: .; CDR3aa: CASSYRQGAVTEAFF
d_gene: .; v_gene: TRBV19; j_gene: TRBJ1-5; abundance: .; CDR3aa: CASSFTGYSQPQHF
d_gene: .; v_gene: TRBV3-1/TRBV3-2; j_gene: TRBJ1-1; abundance: .; CDR3aa: CASSQDQSGNTWNTEAFF
d_gene: .; v_gene: TRBV5-1; j_gene: TRBJ1-1; abundance: once; CDR3aa: CASSLGQYTEAFF
d_gene: TRBD2; v_gene: TRBV6-4; j_gene: TRBJ2-1; abundance: .; CDR3aa: CASRSLGGAYNEQFF
d_gene: TRBD1; v_gene: TRBV5-1; j_gene: TRBJ2-2; abundance: few; CDR3aa: CASAGGDTGELFF
d_gene: .; v_gene: TRBV7-2; j_gene: TRBJ2-1; abundance: .; CDR3aa: CASSSIRVDEQFF
d_gene: .; v_gene: TRBV10-3; j_gene: TRBJ2-1; abundance: .; CDR3aa: CAISQPGDSSYNEQFF
d_gene: .; v_gene: TRBV19; j_gene: TRBJ1-5; abundance: .; CDR3aa: CASSMTGTPQPQHF